This TCR beta chain is from a study of shared clonotypes between healthy human individuals. On this clone: The antigen is unknown.

The method was immunoSEQ multiplex PCR; TCRdb's version includes in-frame clones alone and lacks a portion of them. The profile shows about 2.3 million clones, just over 90% of them singletons. The CDR3 contains 16 residues. V lost 5 bases and J lost 0, with 14 bases in between. Looked up from germline, CDR1 is SEHNR and CDR2 is FQNEAQ (reference sequence). Findings of the study overall: Clonotypes which were not shared had lower generation probabilities than clonotypes that all four donors shared.

The sequencing input was naive CD4+ T cells from PBMCs. As to subset: CD45RA+ positively selected. The receptor was isolated from a man between 18 and 29 years old in good health. Some clones in this sample may be carry-over from other donors' samples. J is TRBJ1-3 and V is TRBV7-9, with D maybe TRBD1 (5 bases). The CDR3 is CASSRWDGASGNTIYF. CDR3 nucleotide sequence: TGTGCCAGCAGCCGATGGGACGGCGCCTCTGGAAACACCATATATTTT.